This entry lists 32 T cell receptor beta chains sequenced from one sample in a study of T-cell reconstitution after alpha-beta-depleted transplantation in children. TCRbeta library construction was performed incorporating unique molecular identifiers. MiXCR, applied by TCRdb to the PCR reads, yields one record per CDR3 protein. Counted here are some 500,000 distinct CDR3 sequences, about 33% occurring once; the ten biggest clones make up less than 2.5%. This material consisted of PBMCs from the stem cell graft donor, taken from the stem cell graft. These receptors originate from a human donor who donated a stem cell graft to a child with aplastic anemia.

The CDR3 here is CSVVADYGYTF. DNA for the CDR3: TGCAGCGTTGTCGCAGACTATGGCTACACCTTC. The chain carries TRBV29-1 and TRBJ1-2; D remains unclear. The CDR3 totals 11 residues. Germline CDR1 is SQVTM and CDR2 is ANQGSEA. Between the trimmed V and J ends, which lost 4 bases and 3 bases, there was a span of 6 bases. The full variable domain, completed using reference TRBV29-1 and TRBJ1-2, is SAVISQKPSRDICQRGTSLTIQCQVDSQVTMMFWYRQQPGQSLTLIATANQGSEATYESGFVIDKFPISRPNLTFSTLTVSNMSPEDSSIYLCSVVADYGYTFGSGTRLTVV.

The chain joins TRBV6-2 or TRBV6-3 to TRBJ2-1; TRBD2 aligns across 14 bases. The CDR3 has 15 residues. In germline, CDR1 is MNHEY, CDR2 SVGEGT. Germline trimming cut 2 bases from V and 10 bases from J; bases unmatched to any gene: 4. The CDR3 nucleotides read TGTGCCAGCAGTTACGGGGGACTAGCGGGAGAAGAGCAGTTCTTC. The encoded protein is CASSYGGLAGEEQFF.

This clonotype has more than one count but fewer than ten. The V and J genes are TRBV24-1 and TRBJ2-7; 9 bases are a match to TRBD1. This CDR3 region has 15 residues. CDR1 and CDR2 (germline): KGHDR, SFDVKD. Trimming at V came to 5 bases and at J to 0 bases, leaving 4 bases not matched to a gene. In DNA, the CDR3 is TGTGCCACCAGTGTAAAACAGGGGGCCTCCTACGAGCAGTACGTC. Translating gives CATSVKQGASYEQYV.

This chain joins TRBV11-2 and TRBJ1-3; D is possibly TRBD1 (5 bases). Germline V gives CDR1 SGHAT, CDR2 FQNNGV. Trimming cost V 5 bases and J 0 bases, with 26 bases left between them. This CDR3 spans 20 amino acids. The CDR3 coding sequence is TGTGCCAGCAGCCTTAGTGGGTGGGGCGGGCCCCACTCCTCTGGAAACACCATATATTTT. Its translation is CASSLSGWGGPHSSGNTIYF.

The chain employs TRBV5-4 and TRBJ2-1; 12 bases are a match to TRBD2. Germline-derived CDR1 and CDR2 are SGHNT and YYREEE (reference sequence). V gave up 0 bases and J gave up 7 bases; unmatched junction bases: 5. The CDR3 covers 16 residues. The CDR3 here is CASSLAETSGRNEQFF. In DNA form, the CDR3 reads TGTGCCAGCAGCTTGGCCGAGACTAGCGGGAGAAATGAGCAGTTCTTC.

This sequence joins TRBV2 and TRBJ1-1, with 8 bases lining up with TRBD1. Germline assignment: CDR1 SNHLY and CDR2 FYNNEI. This CDR3 comprises 13 residues. J gave up 3 bases and V 7 bases, and 4 bases lay outside the gene matches. In nucleotides, the CDR3 is TGTGCCAGCAACGTACAGGGGGACACTGAAGCTTTCTTT. It encodes CASNVQGDTEAFF.

V is TRBV4-3 and J is TRBJ1-1, with a possible D match to TRBD1 (5 bases). V was shortened by 0 bases and J by 4 bases, with 9 bases between the two germline ends. This CDR3 comprises 14 residues. Germline V gene data show CDR1 as LGHNA and CDR2 as YSLEER. CDR3 DNA sequence: TGCGCCAGCAGCCAAGACGTCAGGGTCACTGAAGCTTTCTTT. This translates into CASSQDVRVTEAFF.

Concerning this clonotype itself: At one of its ends the junction is not consistent with the germline gene, which may arise from a read error. This chain connects TRBV5-1 to TRBJ2-1; unclear D gene. CDR3 length equals 15 residues. The germline CDR1 and CDR2 sequences are SGHRS and YFSETQ. DNA of the CDR3: TGCGCCAGCAGCTTGGGTGAGAACTCCTACAATGAGCAGTTCTTT. It translates to CASSLGENSYNEQFF.

This clonotype was found a few times. The rearrangement uses TRBV12-3 or TRBV12-4 and TRBJ2-3; D is unclear. This CDR3 region has 15 residues. Trimming pared 7 bases from V and 2 bases from J, leaving 16 bases between. The CDR3 DNA sequence: TGTGCCAGCAAAAAAGCTGCGTTATACACAGATACGCAGTATTTT. This sequence encodes CASKKAALYTDTQYF.

This clonotype was detected a few times. The rearrangement joins TRBV20-1 to TRBJ2-7; 8 nucleotides align to TRBD1. From germline, CDR1 is DFQATT and CDR2 SNEGSKA (reference sequence). V gave up 1 base and J gave up 6 bases; unmatched junction bases: 5. The CDR3 loop spans 13 amino acids. The CDR3 bases are TGCAGTGCTAGAGCCAGGACAGGGCCCGAGCAGTACGTC. Its protein is CSARARTGPEQYV.

The V and J genes are TRBV20-1 and TRBJ1-4; no firm D call. The germline gives CDR1 DFQATT, CDR2 SNEGSKA (reference sequence). Trimming shortened V by 0 bases and J by 15 bases, and 11 bases separated the two germline ends. The CDR3 totals 11 residues. In nucleotides, the CDR3 is TGCAGTGCTAGAGATACCCCTAGGGTGTTTTTT. Translation gives CSARDTPRVFF.

CDR3: CASSSRQGTGEKLFF. In nucleotides, the CDR3 is TGTGCCAGCAGTTCTAGACAGGGGACGGGGGAAAAACTGTTTTTT. V usage is TRBV27 and J usage is TRBJ1-4; 8 positions agree with TRBD1. Germline values: CDR1 MNHEY, CDR2 SMNVEV (reference sequence). V trimming: 4 bases; J trimming: 8 bases; junction bases outside the gene matches: 9. This CDR3 has 15 amino acids.

This rearrangement joins TRBV20-1 to TRBJ2-3; 8 bases fit TRBD2. The J segment lost 5 bases and the V segment lost 3 bases, leaving 13 bases of the junction unmatched. The CDR3 is 16 amino acids. Germline V gene lookup returns CDR1 DFQATT and CDR2 SNEGSKA (reference sequence). CDR3 DNA sequence: TGCAGTGCTAGTTCCCCCGGACTAGCAATTCTAGATACGCAGTATTTT. Translation: CSASSPGLAILDTQYF.

The chain combines TRBV19 with TRBJ2-1; possible D gene TRBD2, 6 bases. Germline CDR1 and CDR2: LNHDA and SQIVND (reference sequence). The CDR3 has 15 residues. V lost 4 bases, J lost 9 bases, and 19 bases lay in between. CDR3 coding DNA: TGTGCCAGTAGTAGGGCGGGGTTGGTTGTAGCTGAGCAGTTCTTC. Translated: CASSRAGLVVAEQFF.

This clonotype was recorded a few times. The chain links TRBV5-1 to TRBJ1-6; TRBD1 aligns across 7 bases. J gave up 8 bases and V 5 bases, and 4 bases lay outside the gene matches. There are 13 residues in the CDR3. Germline V gene sequence: CDR1 SGHRS, CDR2 YFSETQ. CDR3 DNA: TGCGCCAGCAGACCAGGGGGTGATTCACCCCTCCACTTT. Encoded protein: CASRPGGDSPLHF. The full variable domain, with the rest looked up from reference TRBV5-1 and TRBJ1-6, is KAGVTQTPRYLIKTRGQQVTLSCSPISGHRSVSWYQQTPGQGLQFLFEYFSETQRNKGNFPGRFSGRQFSNSRSEMNVSTLELGDSALYLCASRPGGDSPLHFGNGTRLTVT.

The chain carries TRBV7-8 and TRBJ2-5, with D tentatively TRBD1 or TRBD2 (5 bases each). V was clipped by 9 bases and J by 1 base, with 15 bases between them. This CDR3 spans 14 amino acids. Germline CDR1 SGHVS, CDR2 FQNEAQ. This CDR3 reads CASFGAAIQETQYF. The CDR3 DNA follows: TGTGCCAGTTTCGGGGCAGCTATCCAAGAGACCCAGTACTTC.

This clonotype has only a few counts. The V gene is TRBV11-2, the J gene TRBJ1-1; 8 bases align to TRBD1. This CDR3 is built from 16 residues. In germline, CDR1 is SGHAT, CDR2 FQNNGV. The trim removed 7 bases at V and 4 bases at J, leaving 14 bases unmatched. CDR3 loop: CASTHLSGGLFTEAFF. CDR3 nucleotide sequence: TGTGCCAGCACCCATTTGTCAGGGGGCCTATTCACTGAAGCTTTCTTT.

This clonotype was seen only a few times. The V and J genes are TRBV29-1 and TRBJ1-1; tentatively, D is TRBD1 (5 bases). V lost 7 bases, J lost 5 bases, and 17 bases lay in between. Germline CDR1 SQVTM, CDR2 ANQGSEA. This CDR3 is 13 amino acids long. CDR3 in DNA: TGCAGCGCGGAACTCCAGGGCGTGACTGAAGCTTTCTTT. Translation gives CSAELQGVTEAFF.

The chain couples TRBV7-2 to TRBJ2-5; D may be TRBD1 (6 bases). The CDR3 runs 15 residues. V was clipped by 2 bases and J by 5 bases, with 15 bases between them. Germline V gives CDR1 SGHTA, CDR2 FQGNSA. CDR3: CASSLMLRQGETQYF. CDR3 in DNA: TGTGCCAGCAGCTTAATGTTACGGCAGGGGGAGACCCAGTACTTC. Filled out from reference TRBV7-2 and TRBJ2-5, the complete variable domain reads GAGVSQSPSNKVTEKGKDVELRCDPISGHTALYWYRQSLGQGLEFLIYFQGNSAPDKSGLPSDRFSAERTGGSVSTLTIQRTQQEDSAVYLCASSLMLRQGETQYFGPGTRLLVL.

This clonotype was picked up many times. The gene calls are TRBV7-2 and TRBJ2-1, with D unresolved. Germline-derived CDR1 and CDR2 are SGHTA and FQGNSA. V was cut by 3 bases and J by 3 bases, with 15 bases left in between. This CDR3 has 16 amino acids. The CDR3, as DNA: TGTGCCAGCAGCTTGAGGACGGCATCCGGCTACAATGAGCAGTTCTTC. The encoded protein is CASSLRTASGYNEQFF.

For the CDR3, the DNA is TGCAGCGTTGTTTCGGGGGCAACTGAAGCTTTCTTT. This gives the protein CSVVSGATEAFF. V and J are TRBV29-1 and TRBJ1-1; tentatively, D is TRBD1 (6 bases). CDR3 length equals 12 residues. V was pared by 4 bases and J by 5 bases, with 11 bases between. Germline V gene data show CDR1 as SQVTM and CDR2 as ANQGSEA.

V gene TRBV2 combines with J gene TRBJ2-7; D is perhaps TRBD1 (5 bases). Trimming pared 5 bases from V and 1 base from J, leaving 15 bases between. Germline assignment: CDR1 SNHLY and CDR2 FYNNEI. This CDR3 spans 15 amino acids. CDR3 in amino acids: CASSQGVGQSYEQYF. Here the CDR3 DNA reads TGTGCCAGCAGTCAAGGGGTCGGGCAGTCCTACGAGCAGTACTTC.

The chain links TRBV12-3 or TRBV12-4 to TRBJ1-5; the D gene is possibly TRBD1 (5 bases). The V and J ends lost 2 bases and 4 bases respectively, with 9 bases between them. The CDR3 contains 14 residues. The chain's CDR3 is CASSLWTINQPQHF. For the CDR3, the DNA is TGTGCCAGCAGTTTATGGACAATTAATCAGCCCCAGCATTTT.

A few counts support this clonotype. V is TRBV4-3 and J is TRBJ2-6; 8 bases are shared with TRBD1. Germline V gene sequence: CDR1 LGHNA, CDR2 YSLEER. With V trimmed by 2 bases and J by 4 bases, 13 bases remained unmatched. The CDR3 loop spans 19 amino acids. The CDR3 region is CASSQMSAGGFPGANVLTF. CDR3 bases: TGCGCCAGCAGCCAAATGTCGGCAGGGGGCTTTCCCGGGGCCAACGTCCTGACTTTC.

The table lists this clonotype with a few counts. The rearrangement joins TRBV11-2 to TRBJ1-6; no firm D call. Per germline, CDR1 SGHAT and CDR2 FQNNGV. The CDR3 sequence is 12 residues long. Trimming cost V 3 bases and J 5 bases, with 2 bases left between them. CDR3 in DNA: TGTGCCAGCAGCTTCAATAATTCACCCCTCCACTTT. Residues: CASSFNNSPLHF.

DNA for the CDR3: TGTGCCAGCAGTTCCCAGGGGAGGGATGAAAAACTGTTTTTT. It encodes CASSSQGRDEKLFF. This rearrangement joins TRBV27 to TRBJ1-4, with a weak D call TRBD1 (6 bases). Trimming left V 4 bases short and J 6 bases short, with 12 bases between. There are 14 residues in the CDR3. Per germline, CDR1 MNHEY and CDR2 SMNVEV (reference sequence).

This chain joins TRBV7-2 and TRBJ1-5; 9 bases map to TRBD1. J gave up 4 bases and V 5 bases, and 6 bases lay outside the gene matches. This CDR3 has 15 amino acids. The germline CDR1 and CDR2 sequences are SGHTA and FQGNSA. The chain's CDR3 is CASSAWTGVNQPQHF. The CDR3 region has the DNA TGTGCCAGCAGCGCCTGGACAGGGGTAAATCAGCCCCAGCATTTT.

This chain uses TRBV9 with TRBJ2-1; D uncertain. The length of the CDR3 is 14 residues. Trimming stripped 0 bases from V and 7 bases from J, with 11 bases between. Germline-derived CDR1 and CDR2 are SGDLS and YYNGEE. This chain's CDR3 is CASSVEQRQNEQFF. The CDR3 nucleotides are TGTGCCAGCAGCGTAGAACAGAGGCAAAATGAGCAGTTCTTC. Supplemented by reference TRBV9 and TRBJ2-1, the full variable domain reads DSGVTQTPKHLITATGQRVTLRCSPRSGDLSVYWYQQSLDQGLQFLIQYYNGEERAKGNILERFSAQQFPDLHSELNLSSLELGDSALYFCASSVEQRQNEQFFGPGTRLTVL.

V is TRBV29-1 and J is TRBJ2-7; D is possibly TRBD1 (5 bases). This CDR3 comprises 12 residues. CDR1 SQVTM and CDR2 ANQGSEA come from the germline V gene. Trimming cost V 3 bases and J 6 bases, with 12 bases left between them. CDR3 residues: CSVESRTFEQYF. In nucleotides, the CDR3 is TGCAGCGTTGAGAGTAGGACATTCGAGCAGTACTTC.

The chain uses TRBV7-9 and TRBJ1-1, with 8 bases aligning to TRBD1. V was clipped by 5 bases and J by 3 bases; unmatched bases: 8. Germline V CDR1 and CDR2: SEHNR, FQNEAQ (reference sequence). The CDR3 has 15 residues. The CDR3 DNA sequence: TGTGCCAGCAGCGGCCGACAGGGGTGGGACACTGAAGCTTTCTTT. Translated, it gives CASSGRQGWDTEAFF.

This chain connects TRBV10-3 to TRBJ1-1, with 9 bases fitting TRBD1. V gave up 1 base and J gave up 11 bases; unmatched junction bases: 2. CDR1 and CDR2 from the germline V gene are ENHRY and SYGVKD. The CDR3 consists of 12 residues. CDR3 region: CAISEYGQGAFF. CDR3 in DNA: TGTGCCATCAGTGAGTATGGACAGGGGGCTTTCTTT.

The chain recombines TRBV5-1 with TRBJ2-7, with 10 nucleotides matching TRBD1. Germline CDR1 reads SGHRS; CDR2 reads YFSETQ. The CDR3 length is 15 residues. Unmatched junction bases numbered 10, after V lost 4 bases and J lost 6 bases. As DNA, the CDR3 is TGCGCCAGCAGCCCGCTTGGGACAGGGGAGGGCGAGCAGTACTTC. Protein sequence: CASSPLGTGEGEQYF.